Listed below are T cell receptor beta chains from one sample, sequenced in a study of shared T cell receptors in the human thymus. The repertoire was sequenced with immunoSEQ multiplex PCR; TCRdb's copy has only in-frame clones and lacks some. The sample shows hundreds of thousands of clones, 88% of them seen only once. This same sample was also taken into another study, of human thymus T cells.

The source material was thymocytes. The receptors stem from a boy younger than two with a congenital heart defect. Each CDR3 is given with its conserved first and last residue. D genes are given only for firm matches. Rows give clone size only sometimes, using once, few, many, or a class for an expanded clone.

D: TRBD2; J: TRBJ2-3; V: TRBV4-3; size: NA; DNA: TGCGCCAGCAGCCAAGTCCTAGCGGGAAGCACAGATACGCAGTATTTT; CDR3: CASSQVLAGSTDTQYF
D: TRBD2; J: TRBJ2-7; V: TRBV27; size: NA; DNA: TGTGCCAGCAGTCCTTCCCCTAGCGGGAAAGAAGGGGCCTACGAGCAGTACTTC; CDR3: CASSPSPSGKEGAYEQYF
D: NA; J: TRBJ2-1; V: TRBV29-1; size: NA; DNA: TGCAGCGTTTTGACTTTACCCTCCTACAATGAGCAGTTCTTC; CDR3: CSVLTLPSYNEQFF
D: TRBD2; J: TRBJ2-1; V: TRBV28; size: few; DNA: TGTGCCAGCAGTCGGGAACTAGCGGAAGACAATGAGCAGTTCTTC; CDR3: CASSRELAEDNEQFF
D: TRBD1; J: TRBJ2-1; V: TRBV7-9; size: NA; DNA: TGTGCCAGCAGCCGCGGACAGGGGGTCTATGAGCAGTTCTTC; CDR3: CASSRGQGVYEQFF
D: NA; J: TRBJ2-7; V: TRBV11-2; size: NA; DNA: TGTGCCAGCAGCCCCAGGAAGGACGAGCAGTACTTC; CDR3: CASSPRKDEQYF
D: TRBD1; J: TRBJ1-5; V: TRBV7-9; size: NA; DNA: TGTGCCAGCAGCTTACCAGCGGACAGGGAAGGGAGCAATCAGCCCCAGCATTTT; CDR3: CASSLPADREGSNQPQHF
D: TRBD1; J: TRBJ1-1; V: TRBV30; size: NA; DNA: TGTGCCTGCCCCCAGGGGGCGCGATGCCCCGCTTTCTTT; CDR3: CACPQGARCPAFF
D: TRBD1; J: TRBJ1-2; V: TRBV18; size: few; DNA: TGTGCCAGCTCAGCTACCCAACTCGACAGGGGCAATAACTATGGCTACACCTTC; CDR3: CASSATQLDRGNNYGYTF
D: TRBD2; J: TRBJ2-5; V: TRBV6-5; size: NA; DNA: TGTGCCAGCGGGTTGGGGGGAGGGCAAGAGACCCAGTACTTC; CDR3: CASGLGGGQETQYF
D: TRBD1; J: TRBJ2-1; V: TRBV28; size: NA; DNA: TGTGCCAGCAGTTTCTACGGACAGGCCTACAATGAGCAGTTCTTC; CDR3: CASSFYGQAYNEQFF
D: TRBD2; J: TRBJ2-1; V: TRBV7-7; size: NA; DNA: TGTGCCAGCAGCTTACTGACTAGCGGGAACATAAGCCATGAGCAGTTCTTC; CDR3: CASSLLTSGNISHEQFF
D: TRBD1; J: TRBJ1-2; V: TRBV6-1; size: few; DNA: TGTGCCAGCAGTGCCCCGGGACAGGGGACCTATGGCTACACCTTC; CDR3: CASSAPGQGTYGYTF
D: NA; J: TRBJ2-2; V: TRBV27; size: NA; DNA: TGTGCCAGCAGTTCATTAGCATTGGGGGAGCTGTTTTTT; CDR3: CASSSLALGELFF
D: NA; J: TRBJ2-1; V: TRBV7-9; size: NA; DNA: TGTGCCAGCAGCTTAGTCGGGAACAATGAGCAGTTCTTC; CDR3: CASSLVGNNEQFF
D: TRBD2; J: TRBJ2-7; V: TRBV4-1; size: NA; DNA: TGCGCCAGCAGCCAGCTACTAGCGGGGGGTGGGTCCTACGAGCAGTACTTC; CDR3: CASSQLLAGGGSYEQYF
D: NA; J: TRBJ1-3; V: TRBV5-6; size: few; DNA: TGTGCCAGCAGCTTGGGGGGCATCACCTCTGGAAACACCATATATTTT; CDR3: CASSLGGITSGNTIYF
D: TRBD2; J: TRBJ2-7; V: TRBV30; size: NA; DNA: TGTGCCTGGAGTGTAGCCAGAGGGACTAGCGGGAATTTACACGAGCAGTACTTC; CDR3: CAWSVARGTSGNLHEQYF
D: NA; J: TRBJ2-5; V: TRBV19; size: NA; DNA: TGTGCCAGTAGTGGACTGCTCCAAGAGACCCAGTACTTC; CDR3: CASSGLLQETQYF
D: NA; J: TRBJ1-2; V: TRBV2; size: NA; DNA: TGTGCCAGCAATCATTCGGGACTTGGGTGTGATGGCTACACCTTC; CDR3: CASNHSGLGCDGYTF
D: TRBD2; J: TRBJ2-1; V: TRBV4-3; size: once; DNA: TGCGCCAGCAGCCATTTATGGGGGGGAGGATTCAATGAGCAGTTCTTC; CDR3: CASSHLWGGGFNEQFF
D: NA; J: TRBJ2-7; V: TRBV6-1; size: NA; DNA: TGTGCCAGCAGTGAAGGGGGGACACCGGGAGAGCAGTACTTC; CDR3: CASSEGGTPGEQYF
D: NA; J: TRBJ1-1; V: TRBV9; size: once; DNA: TGTGCCAGCAGCGTAGTGAGTGAAGCTTTCTTT; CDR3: CASSVVSEAFF
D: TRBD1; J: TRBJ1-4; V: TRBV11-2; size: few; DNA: TGTGCCAGCAGCTTAAAGCCGGGACAGGGGGCGAAAGCTAATGAAAAACTGTTTTTT; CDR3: CASSLKPGQGAKANEKLFF
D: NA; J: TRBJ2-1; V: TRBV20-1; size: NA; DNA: TGCAGTGCTAGGGCAGCGGGTGAGCAGTTCTTC; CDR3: CSARAAGEQFF
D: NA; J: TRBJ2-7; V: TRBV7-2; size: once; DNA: TGTGCCAGCAGCGCCTACTCCTACGAGCAGTACTTC; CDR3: CASSAYSYEQYF
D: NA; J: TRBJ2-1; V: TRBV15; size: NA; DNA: TGTGCCACCAGCAGCCGTTGTGGGCGCTCCTACAATGAGCAGTTCTTC; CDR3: CATSSRCGRSYNEQFF